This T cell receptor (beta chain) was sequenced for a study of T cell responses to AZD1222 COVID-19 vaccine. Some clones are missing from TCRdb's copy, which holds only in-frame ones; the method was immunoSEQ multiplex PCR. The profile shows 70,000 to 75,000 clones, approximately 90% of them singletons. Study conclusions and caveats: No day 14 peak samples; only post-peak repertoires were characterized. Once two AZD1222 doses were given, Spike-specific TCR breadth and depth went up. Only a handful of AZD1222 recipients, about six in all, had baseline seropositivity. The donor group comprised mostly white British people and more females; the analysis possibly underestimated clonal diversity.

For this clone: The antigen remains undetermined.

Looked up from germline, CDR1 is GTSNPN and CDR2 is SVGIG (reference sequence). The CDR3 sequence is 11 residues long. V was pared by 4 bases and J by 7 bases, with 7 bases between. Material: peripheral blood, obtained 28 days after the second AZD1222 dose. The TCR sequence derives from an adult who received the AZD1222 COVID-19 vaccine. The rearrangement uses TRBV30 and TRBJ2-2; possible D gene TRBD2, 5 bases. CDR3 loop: CAWKEVGELFF. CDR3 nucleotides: TGTGCCTGGAAGGAGGTCGGGGAGCTGTTTTTT.